Listed here are 8 T cell receptor beta chains from one sample, sequenced in a study of CXCR3-negative and CXCR3-positive naive CD8 T cells (dated by TCRdb to between 2019 and 2020). The instrument given in TCRdb is NextSeq 550. The Human TCR Profiling Kit (MiLaboratory) was used to make UMI-labeled 5' RACE TRB cDNA libraries. TCRdb reprocessed the reads and lists each CDR3 protein sequence as a single entry, with no DNA. This sample's table carries tens of thousands of distinct CDR3 sequences. 23% of the sample goes to the ten largest clones. Sequences were obtained from memory CD8+ T cells from blood. The label giving this sample's cell subset or site can be read as: conventional CD8+ memory T cells (TMEM), sorted as controls. Every receptor here comes from a human donor in good health. Some clones in this sample may be carry-over from other donors' samples.

This sequence joins TRBV9 and TRBJ1-5; lacking DNA, the TRBD1 call made by TCRdb goes unchecked. Germline V gene data show CDR1 as SGDLS and CDR2 as YYNGEE. The CDR3 length is 15 residues. The CDR3 sequence is CASSLTGTGYQPQHF.

The rearrangement joins TRBV19 to TRBJ2-1. The CDR3 is made up of 15 amino acids. Looked up from germline, CDR1 is LNHDA and CDR2 is SQIVND (reference sequence). CDR3: CASSIVLTKGNEQFF.

V and J are TRBV5-1 and TRBJ2-7; TCRdb names TRBD1, which stays unverified in the absence of DNA. Germline loops: CDR1 SGHRS, CDR2 YFSETQ. The CDR3 consists of 15 residues. The CDR3 loop reads CASSVGTGGSHEQYF.

J is TRBJ2-6 and V is TRBV7-9; without DNA, the TCRdb call of TRBD1 cannot be checked. Germline CDR1 SEHNR, CDR2 FQNEAQ (reference sequence). CDR3 length: 17 amino acids. CDR3 loop: CASIDRAQRSGANVLTF.

The chain employs TRBV14 and TRBJ2-1; TCRdb's D call of TRBD1 is untestable without DNA. The CDR3 consists of 17 residues. The V gene's germline CDR1 is SGHDN and CDR2 FVKESK. CDR3 in amino acids: CASSLWWTGQGFNEQFF.

This sequence joins TRBV6-5 and TRBJ2-1; with no DNA, the TCRdb D assignment of TRBD2 cannot be verified. This CDR3 comprises 14 residues. Germline CDR1 reads MNHEY; CDR2 reads SVGAGI. This CDR3 reads CASSAGLFYNEQFF.

The CDR3 protein is CASMGDEGWKAFF. This rearrangement joins TRBV19 to TRBJ1-1. Germline loops: CDR1 LNHDA, CDR2 SQIVND (reference sequence). This CDR3 has 13 amino acids. The full variable domain, in which reference TRBV19 and TRBJ1-1 provide the parts outside the CDR3, is DGGITQSPKYLFRKEGQNVTLSCEQNLNHDAMYWYRQDPGQGLRLIYYSQIVNDFQKGDIAEGYSVSREKKESFPLTVTSAQKNPTAFYLCASMGDEGWKAFFGQGTRLTVV.

The chain recombines TRBV7-9 with TRBJ1-2; no DNA is available, so the TRBD1 call from TCRdb remains unchecked. Per germline, CDR1 SEHNR and CDR2 FQNEAQ (reference sequence). The length of the CDR3 is 16 residues. CDR3 loop: CASSPPGVWANYGYTF.